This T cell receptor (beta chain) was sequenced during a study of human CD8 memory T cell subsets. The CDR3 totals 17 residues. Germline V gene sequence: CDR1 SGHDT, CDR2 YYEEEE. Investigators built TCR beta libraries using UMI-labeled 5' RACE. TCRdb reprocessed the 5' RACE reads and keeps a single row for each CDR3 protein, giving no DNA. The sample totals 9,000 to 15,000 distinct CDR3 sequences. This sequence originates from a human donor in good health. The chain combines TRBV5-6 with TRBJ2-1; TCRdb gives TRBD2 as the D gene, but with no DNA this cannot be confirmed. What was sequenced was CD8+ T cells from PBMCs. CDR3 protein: CASSRGTSPSSYNEQFF.